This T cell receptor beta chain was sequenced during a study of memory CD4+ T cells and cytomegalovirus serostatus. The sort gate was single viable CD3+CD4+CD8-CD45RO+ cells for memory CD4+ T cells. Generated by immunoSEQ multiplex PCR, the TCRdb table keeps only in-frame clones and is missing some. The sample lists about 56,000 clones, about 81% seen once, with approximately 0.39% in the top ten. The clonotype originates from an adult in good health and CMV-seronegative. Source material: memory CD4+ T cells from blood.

This CDR3 is CATSREPVRRTGGYEQFF. The CDR3, as DNA: TGTGCCACCAGCAGAGAACCCGTCCGCCGGACAGGGGGCTATGAGCAGTTCTTC. The rearrangement links TRBV15 to TRBJ2-1; TRBD1 aligns across 11 bases. In germline, CDR1 is LNHNV, CDR2 YYDKDF (reference sequence). The CDR3 length is 18 residues. J gave up 8 bases and V 0 bases, and 12 bases lay outside the gene matches. Full variable domain (missing parts from reference TRBV15 and TRBJ2-1): DAMVIQNPRYQVTQFGKPVTLSCSQTLNHNVMYWYQQKSSQAPKLLFHYYDKDFNNEADTPDNFQSRRPNTSFCFLDIRSPGLGDTAMYLCATSREPVRRTGGYEQFFGPGTRLTVL.